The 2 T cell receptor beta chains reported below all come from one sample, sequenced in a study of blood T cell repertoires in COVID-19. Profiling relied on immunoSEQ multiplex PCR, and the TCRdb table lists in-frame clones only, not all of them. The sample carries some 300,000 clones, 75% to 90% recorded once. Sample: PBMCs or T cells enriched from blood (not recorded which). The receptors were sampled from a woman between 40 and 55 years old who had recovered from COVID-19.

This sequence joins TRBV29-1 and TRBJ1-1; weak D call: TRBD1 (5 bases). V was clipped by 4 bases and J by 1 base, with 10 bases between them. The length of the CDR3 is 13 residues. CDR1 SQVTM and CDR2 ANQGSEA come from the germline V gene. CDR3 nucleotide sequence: TGCAGCGTTGCCCCTCAGGGGAACACTGAAGCTTTCTTT. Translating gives CSVAPQGNTEAFF. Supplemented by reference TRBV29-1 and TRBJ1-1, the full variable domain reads SAVISQKPSRDICQRGTSLTIQCQVDSQVTMMFWYRQQPGQSLTLIATANQGSEATYESGFVIDKFPISRPNLTFSTLTVSNMSPEDSSIYLCSVAPQGNTEAFFGQGTRLTVV.

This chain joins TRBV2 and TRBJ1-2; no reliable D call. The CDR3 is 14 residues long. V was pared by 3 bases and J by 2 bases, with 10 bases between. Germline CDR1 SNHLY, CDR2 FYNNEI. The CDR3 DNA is TGTGCCAGCAGTGACGATCGGAGGAACTATGGCTACACCTTC. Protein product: CASSDDRRNYGYTF. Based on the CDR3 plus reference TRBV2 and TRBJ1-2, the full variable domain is EPEVTQTPSHQVTQMGQEVILRCVPISNHLYFYWYRQILGQKVEFLVSFYNNEISEKSEIFDDQFSVERPDGSNFTLKIRSTKLEDSAMYFCASSDDRRNYGYTFGSGTRLTVV.